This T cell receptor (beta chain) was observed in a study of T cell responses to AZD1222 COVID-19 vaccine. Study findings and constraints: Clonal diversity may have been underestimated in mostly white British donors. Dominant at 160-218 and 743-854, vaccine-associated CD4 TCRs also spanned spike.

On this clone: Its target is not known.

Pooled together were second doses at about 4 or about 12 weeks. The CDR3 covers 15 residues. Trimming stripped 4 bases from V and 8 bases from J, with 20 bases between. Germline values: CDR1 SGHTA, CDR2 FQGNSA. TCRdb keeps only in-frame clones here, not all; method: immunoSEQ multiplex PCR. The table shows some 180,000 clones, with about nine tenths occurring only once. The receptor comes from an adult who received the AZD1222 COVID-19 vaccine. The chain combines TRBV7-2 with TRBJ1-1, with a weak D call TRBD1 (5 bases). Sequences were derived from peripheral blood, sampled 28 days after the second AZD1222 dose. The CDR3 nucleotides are TGTGCCAGCAGCTCACCGGGACCCTCCTCGGCCGAAGCTTTCTTT. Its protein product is CASSSPGPSSAEAFF.